The rows below give T cell receptor beta chains drawn from one sample of a study of cytomegalovirus exposure and HLA in healthy donors. The repertoire was sequenced with immunoSEQ multiplex PCR; TCRdb's copy has only in-frame clones and lacks some. The table includes around 200,000 clones, roughly 80% detected once. Sequencing used PBMCs. These receptors all come from a man aged 50 to 59 in good health and CMV-seronegative. Each CDR3 is given with its conserved first and last residue. Fields, in order: CDR3 protein, CDR3 DNA, D gene, V gene, clone size, J gene. A D gene is named only where the DNA matches it firmly. Only some rows state a clone size, as once, few, many or a class for expanded clones.

CASTVQGAGEKLFF TGTGCCAGCACTGTACAGGGGGCTGGGGAAAAACTGTTTTTT TRBD1 TRBV2 - TRBJ1-4
CASSYSIDSFYEQYF TGTGCCAGCAGTTACTCGATCGACAGCTTCTACGAGCAGTACTTC - TRBV6-5 - TRBJ2-7
CASSLSRGSAPYNSPLHF TGTGCCAGCAGTTTATCAAGAGGCAGCGCACCCTATAATTCACCCCTCCACTTT - TRBV27 - TRBJ1-6
CASSVARSQDRGYNEQFF TGTGCCAGCAGCGTAGCTAGGAGTCAGGACAGAGGATACAATGAGCAGTTCTTC - TRBV9 - TRBJ2-1
CASSPDRGTTNEKLFF TGTGCCAGCTCACCGGACAGGGGTACAACTAATGAAAAACTGTTTTTT TRBD1 TRBV18 - TRBJ1-4
CASSLRGSEQYF TGTGCCAGCAGCTTAAGGGGGTCCGAGCAGTACTTC - TRBV11-2 - TRBJ2-7
CSVLGLAGAYEQFF TGCAGCGTTCTCGGACTAGCGGGAGCGTATGAGCAGTTCTTC TRBD2 TRBV29-1 few TRBJ2-1
CASSYTTGTNYGYTF TGTGCCAGCAGTTACACCACAGGGACTAACTATGGCTACACCTTC - TRBV6-5 - TRBJ1-2
CASSLTAYDVDTQYF TGTGCCAGCAGCTTGACAGCGTACGACGTAGATACGCAGTATTTT - TRBV7-3 - TRBJ2-3
CASSQVGGTPVGKLFF TGCGCCAGCAGCCAAGTGGGGGGGACTCCGGTTGGAAAACTGTTTTTT - TRBV4-1 - TRBJ1-4
CASGIEQGGYTF TGTGCCAGCGGGATAGAACAGGGGGGCTACACCTTC TRBD1 TRBV28 - TRBJ1-2
CASSILSGRSTDTQYF TGTGCCAGTAGTATCCTTTCCGGGAGAAGCACAGATACGCAGTATTTT - TRBV19 - TRBJ2-3
CASSLPYGIQYF TGTGCCAGCAGCTTGCCCTATGGCATTCAGTACTTC - TRBV5-4 - TRBJ2-4
CAWNPGGQSYNSPLHF TGTGCCTGGAATCCAGGGGGACAATCGTATAATTCACCCCTCCACTTT TRBD1 TRBV30 once TRBJ1-6
CASSLGTGGRNEQFF TGTGCCAGCAGCTTGGGGACAGGAGGAAGGAATGAGCAGTTCTTC TRBD1 TRBV5-4 once TRBJ2-1
CASSFELAGVNEQFF TGTGCCAGCAGTTTTGAGCTAGCGGGGGTTAATGAGCAGTTCTTC TRBD2 TRBV27 - TRBJ2-1
CASSETSSGPYEQYF TGTGCCAGCAGCGAAACCAGTAGCGGGCCCTACGAGCAGTACTTC TRBD2 TRBV7-3 - TRBJ2-7
CASSFTGIYEQYF TGTGCCAGCAGCTTCACAGGAATCTACGAGCAGTACTTC - TRBV5-5 few TRBJ2-7
CASSVHSLVMGNGYTF TGTGCCAGCAGCGTCCACTCTCTGGTCATGGGCAATGGCTACACCTTC - TRBV9 - TRBJ1-2
CASSQTGGGQPQHF TGTGCCAGCAGTCAGACAGGGGGCGGTCAGCCCCAGCATTTT TRBD1 TRBV2 - TRBJ1-5
CATSRDRVPNEQFF TGTGCCACCAGCAGGGACAGGGTCCCCAATGAGCAGTTCTTC TRBD1 TRBV15 - TRBJ2-1
CASSYASGPWETQYF TGTGCCAGCAGTTACGCTAGCGGGCCCTGGGAGACCCAGTACTTC TRBD2 TRBV6-5 - TRBJ2-5
CAINTDTAYEQYF TGTGCCATCAACACGGACACAGCCTACGAGCAGTACTTC - TRBV10-3 - TRBJ2-7
CATSREGGHEDYGYTF TGTGCCACCAGCAGAGAAGGGGGACACGAGGACTATGGCTACACCTTC - TRBV15 few TRBJ1-2
CASSGQGRETQYF TGTGCCAGCAGCGGTCAGGGAAGGGAGACCCAGTACTTC - TRBV28 - TRBJ2-5
CASSLGLAGAAAKNIQYF TGTGCCAGCAGCTTGGGACTAGCGGGAGCCGCGGCCAAAAACATTCAGTACTTC TRBD2 TRBV5-4 once TRBJ2-4
CSGRGSYNEQFF TGCAGCGGGAGGGGCTCCTACAATGAGCAGTTCTTC - TRBV29-1 - TRBJ2-1
CASSPDRGPTNYGYTF TGTGCCAGCAGCCCGGACAGGGGGCCTACAAACTATGGCTACACCTTC TRBD1 TRBV7-9 - TRBJ1-2
CAWSRGGGNQPQHF TGTGCCTGGAGTAGGGGGGGCGGCAATCAGCCCCAGCATTTT - TRBV30 - TRBJ1-5
CASSLPEGRDSYGYTF TGTGCCAGCTCACTCCCGGAGGGGAGGGATAGCTATGGCTACACCTTC - TRBV18 few TRBJ1-2
CAWSVRGNTRGANVLTF TGTGCCTGGAGTGTACGAGGCAATACGAGGGGGGCCAACGTCCTGACTTTC - TRBV30 once TRBJ2-6
CASSLAGGSVWNEQYF TGTGCCAGCAGCTTGGCAGGCGGGTCCGTCTGGAACGAGCAGTACTTC - TRBV5-6 - TRBJ2-7
CASSQALQAESTDTQYF TGTGCCAGCAGCCAAGCATTGCAAGCGGAAAGCACAGATACGCAGTATTTT - TRBV4-2 - TRBJ2-3
CASSPTPGTSGRASTGELFF TGTGCCAGCAGCCCTACCCCTGGGACTAGCGGGAGGGCCAGCACCGGGGAGCTGTTTTTT TRBD2 TRBV7-3 - TRBJ2-2
CASSRRQISTPSNQPQHF TGTGCCAGCAGCCGCCGACAGATTTCTACCCCGAGCAATCAGCCCCAGCATTTT - TRBV16 - TRBJ1-5
CASSLRQATNEKLFF TGTGCCAGCAGTCTACGACAGGCAACTAATGAAAAACTGTTTTTT - TRBV28 - TRBJ1-4
CASSVGTSGIYEQYF TGTGCCAGCAGCGTAGGAACTAGCGGGATCTACGAGCAGTACTTC TRBD2 TRBV9 - TRBJ2-7
CASSPQSWDRGLVNIQYF TGTGCCAGCAGCCCACAAAGCTGGGACAGGGGTCTGGTAAACATTCAGTACTTC TRBD1 TRBV4-2 - TRBJ2-4
CASSQYNQGNEQFF TGCGCCAGCAGCCAGTATAACCAGGGTAATGAGCAGTTCTTC - TRBV4-1 - TRBJ2-1